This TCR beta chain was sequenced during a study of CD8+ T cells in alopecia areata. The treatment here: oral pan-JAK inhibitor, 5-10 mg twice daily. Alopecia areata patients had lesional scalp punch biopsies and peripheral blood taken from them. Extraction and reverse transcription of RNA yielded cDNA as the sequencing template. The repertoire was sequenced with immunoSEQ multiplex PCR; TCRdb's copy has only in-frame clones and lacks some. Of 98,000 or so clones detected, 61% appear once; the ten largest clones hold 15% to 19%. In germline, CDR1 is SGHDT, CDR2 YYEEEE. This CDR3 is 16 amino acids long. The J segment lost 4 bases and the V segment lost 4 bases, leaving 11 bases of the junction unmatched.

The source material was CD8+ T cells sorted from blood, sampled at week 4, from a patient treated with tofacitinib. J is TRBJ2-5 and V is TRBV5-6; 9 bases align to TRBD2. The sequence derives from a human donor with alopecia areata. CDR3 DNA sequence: TGTGCCAGCAGCATCGCCGGGACTAGCAGCGGAGAGACCCAGTACTTC. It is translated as CASSIAGTSSGETQYF.